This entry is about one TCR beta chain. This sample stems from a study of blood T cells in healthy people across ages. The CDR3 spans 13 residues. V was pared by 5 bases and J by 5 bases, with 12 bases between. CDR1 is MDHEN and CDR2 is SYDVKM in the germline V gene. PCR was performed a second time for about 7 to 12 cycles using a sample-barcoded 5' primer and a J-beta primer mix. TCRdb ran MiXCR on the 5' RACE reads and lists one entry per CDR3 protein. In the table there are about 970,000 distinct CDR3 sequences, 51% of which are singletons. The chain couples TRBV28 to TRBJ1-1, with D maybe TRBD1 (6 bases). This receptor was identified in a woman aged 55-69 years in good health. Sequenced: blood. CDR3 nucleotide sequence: TGTGCCAGCAGTAGGGACACCGTGACTGAAGCTTTCTTT. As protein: CASSRDTVTEAFF.